What follows is one TCR beta chain and its context. The antigen is unknown. V was cut by 0 bases and J by 4 bases, with 7 bases left in between. CDR3 length: 14 amino acids. Germline lookup yields CDR1 SNHLY and CDR2 FYNNEI. The sample originates from a study of vaccination and CD4 T cells after COVID-19. Study-level background: Participants received two doses of either BNT162b2 or mRNA-1273 vaccine.

Sequence data for DNA of cultured CD4+ T cells were generated by the Oncomine TCR Beta short-read assay. TCRdb ran MiXCR on the PCR reads and lists one entry per CDR3 protein. The repertoire holds approximately 6,100 distinct CDR3 sequences, around 32% seen once, with about 32% in the top ten. The sample's treatment: roughly ten-day PBMC culture with coronavirus spike peptide pools or control peptides (ViraFEST assay). During the years 2011-2018, before the COVID-19 pandemic, the unexposed donor's CD4+ T cells were collected. Input material: CD4+ T cells from blood, cultured in vitro. The gene calls are TRBV2 and TRBJ1-5; D uncertain. This sequence originates from a human donor in good health. In nucleotides, the CDR3 is TGTGCCAGCAGTGAAGCGAGGGATAATCAGCCCCAGCATTTT. Translation: CASSEARDNQPQHF.